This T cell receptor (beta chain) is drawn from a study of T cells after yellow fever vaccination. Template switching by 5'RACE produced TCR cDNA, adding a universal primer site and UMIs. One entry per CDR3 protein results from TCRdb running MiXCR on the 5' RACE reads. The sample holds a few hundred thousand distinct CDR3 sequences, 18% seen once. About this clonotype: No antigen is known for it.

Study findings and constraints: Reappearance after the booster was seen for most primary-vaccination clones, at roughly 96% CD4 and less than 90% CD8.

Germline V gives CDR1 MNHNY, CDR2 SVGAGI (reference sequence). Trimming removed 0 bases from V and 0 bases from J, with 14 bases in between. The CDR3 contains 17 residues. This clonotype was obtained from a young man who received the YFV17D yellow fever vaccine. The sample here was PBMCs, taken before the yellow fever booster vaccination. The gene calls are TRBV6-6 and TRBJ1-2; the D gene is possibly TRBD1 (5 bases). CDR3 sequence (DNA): TGTGCCAGCAGTTACTCGGTCTTTGGGGGATCTAACTATGGCTACACCTTC. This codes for CASSYSVFGGSNYGYTF.